The clone carrying this T cell receptor (beta chain) was seen at least ten times. As yet, its antigen is unknown. These data originate in a study of CD8+CD57+ T cells in acquired aplastic anemia. Across the whole study: When averaged, DNA from sorted CD4+ and CD8+ cells came to 3 to 4 ug. Study observations and caveats: Common to patients and controls were around 30 CD8+ CDR3 sequences. Patients versus controls showed no significant CD8+ Simpson's diversity difference.

Previously, flow cytometry had revealed CD8+CD57+ cell expansion in the patients chosen for sequencing. Blood sampling was performed on the patients, and none of them had received therapy by then. Profiling that covered TCR beta VDJ and CDR3 relied on genomic DNA as its template. Each CDR3 protein is one row after TCRdb ran MiXCR on the reads. The repertoire holds some 180,000 distinct CDR3 sequences, roughly 65% seen once, with about 39% in the top ten. CDR3 length: 15 amino acids. The germline V gene has CDR1 LNHDA and CDR2 SQIVND (reference sequence). V lost 1 base to trimming and J lost 5 bases, with 14 bases between them.

The chain has TRBV19 and TRBJ1-1; D perhaps matches TRBD1 (5 bases). Sequenced sample: sorted CD4+, CD8+, or CD8+CD57+ T cells (not recorded which) from PBMCs. The TCR originated in a human donor with aplastic anemia. The CDR3 sequence: CASSIVYGGSTEAFF. The CDR3 DNA sequence: TGTGCCAGTAGTATAGTGTACGGGGGTTCGACTGAAGCTTTCTTT.